The 27 T cell receptor beta chains given below trace back to one sample, sequenced in a study of shared T cell receptors in the human thymus. Produced via immunoSEQ multiplex PCR; TCRdb's table is partial and in-frame only. The sample contains hundreds of thousands of clones, around 87% of which appear only once. The sample was also reused in another study, on human thymus T cells.

Sequenced input: thymocytes. The source is a boy younger than two with a congenital heart defect.

The DNA of the CDR3 is TGCGCCAGCAGTGAGTCGAGGTCGGGGGATGGGAAAAACATTCAGTACTTC. It codes for CASSESRSGDGKNIQYF. The V call is TRBV10-1, the J call TRBJ2-4; a possible D gene is TRBD2 (6 bases). The V end lost 0 bases, the J end lost 4 bases, and 16 bases lay between the germline ends. Germline assignment: CDR1 WNHNN and CDR2 SYGVQD (reference sequence). This CDR3 spans 17 amino acids.

V gene TRBV4-2 combines with J gene TRBJ1-2; possible D gene TRBD1, 6 bases. The CDR3 spans 15 residues. Trimming stripped 0 bases from V and 3 bases from J, with 11 bases between. Germline values: CDR1 LGHNA, CDR2 YNFKEQ. The CDR3 region has the DNA TGTGCCAGCAGCCAAGACCTCAGGGGCTACTATGGCTACACCTTC. Amino acids: CASSQDLRGYYGYTF.

The J gene is TRBJ1-4, the V gene TRBV15; D call uncertain. V lost 5 bases and J 8 bases, leaving 12 bases between the germline ends. The CDR3 has 13 residues. Per germline, CDR1 LNHNV and CDR2 YYDKDF (reference sequence). The DNA for the CDR3 is TGTGCCACCAGCTCCCGTGGTAGCGAAAAACTGTTTTTT. Protein product: CATSSRGSEKLFF.

This chain links TRBV7-9 with TRBJ2-7; 9 bases are a match to TRBD1. The CDR3 loop spans 15 amino acids. V lost 5 bases, J lost 0 bases, and 5 bases stayed unmatched. The germline gives CDR1 SEHNR, CDR2 FQNEAQ (reference sequence). The DNA for the CDR3 is TGTGCCAGCAGCGCCAGGGACAGGGTCTCCTACGAGCAGTACTTC. Protein sequence: CASSARDRVSYEQYF.

V is TRBV14 and J is TRBJ1-4, with a tentative D call TRBD1 (5 bases). This CDR3 spans 15 amino acids. Trimming cost V 4 bases and J 7 bases, with 16 bases left between them. Per germline, CDR1 SGHDN and CDR2 FVKESK. DNA for the CDR3: TGTGCCAGCAGCCCAGGACAAACTGAGAGTGAAAAACTGTTTTTT. It yields the protein CASSPGQTESEKLFF.

J is TRBJ1-3 and V is TRBV6-1; D is ambiguous. From germline, CDR1 is MNHNS and CDR2 SASEGT. The CDR3 is 19 amino acids. V lost 2 bases and J lost 0, with 20 bases in between. Here the CDR3 reads CASSESREHPVISGNTIYF. The CDR3 coding sequence is TGTGCCAGCAGTGAATCGCGGGAACACCCCGTGATCTCTGGAAACACCATATATTTT.

In its sample, this clone was seen a few times. The chain joins TRBV4-1 to TRBJ2-4; perhaps TRBD1 as D (5 bases). The CDR3 spans 15 residues. Germline CDR1 and CDR2: MGHRA and YSYEKL. Trimming pared 4 bases from V and 8 bases from J, leaving 18 bases between. CDR3: CASSPATAGKDIQYF. The DNA for the CDR3 is TGCGCCAGCAGCCCCGCGACGGCAGGGAAAGACATTCAGTACTTC.

J is TRBJ2-7 and V is TRBV21-1; the D call TRBD1 from the table was never checked on the DNA. TRBV21-1 is termed a pseudogene. The CDR3 is 15 residues long. The CDR3 here is CASSRQGGLATRQYF. CDR3 DNA sequence: TGTGCCAGCAGCAGACAGGGCGGCCTAGCTACGAGGCAGTACTTC.

The V call is TRBV4-3, the J call TRBJ1-5; 9 bases line up with TRBD1. CDR3 length: 16 amino acids. Germline V gene data show CDR1 as LGHNA and CDR2 as YSLEER. V gave up 0 bases and J gave up 6 bases; unmatched junction bases: 6. CDR3 sequence reads: CASSQDGGTGSQPQHF. Written as DNA, the CDR3 is TGCGCCAGCAGCCAAGATGGCGGGACAGGGAGTCAGCCCCAGCATTTT.

This chain links TRBV5-4 with TRBJ1-1; D is uncertain. Looked up from germline, CDR1 is SGHNT and CDR2 is YYREEE (reference sequence). The CDR3 runs 14 residues. Trimming pared 0 bases from V and 0 bases from J, leaving 6 bases between. This chain's CDR3 is CASSLGAMNTEAFF. The DNA for the CDR3 is TGTGCCAGCAGCTTGGGGGCCATGAACACTGAAGCTTTCTTT.

The rearrangement links TRBV28 to TRBJ1-2; TRBD1 matches at 9 bases. V lost 7 bases, J lost 6 bases, and 9 bases stayed unmatched. The CDR3 has 14 amino acids. The germline gives CDR1 MDHEN, CDR2 SYDVKM. The CDR3 protein is CASTNPRDRDGYTF. CDR3 DNA sequence: TGTGCCAGCACCAATCCCCGGGACAGGGATGGCTACACCTTC.

The V gene is TRBV28, the J gene TRBJ2-1; 10 positions agree with TRBD2. Germline CDR1 and CDR2: MDHEN and SYDVKM. The length of the CDR3 is 14 residues. The V and J ends lost 5 bases and 16 bases, in that order; junction bases with no gene match: 14. The CDR3 DNA sequence: TGTGCCAGCAGTCCCGGCCTAGCGGGGGACGAGCGCTTCTTC. Amino acids: CASSPGLAGDERFF.

The chain combines TRBV2 with TRBJ2-3; 10 bases align to TRBD2. The V and J ends lost 5 bases and 0 bases, in that order; junction bases with no gene match: 8. Germline-derived CDR1 and CDR2 are SNHLY and FYNNEI. The CDR3 extends over 17 amino acids. The CDR3 is CASSSPGLAYSTDTQYF. The CDR3 DNA is TGTGCCAGCAGTAGTCCGGGACTAGCGTATAGCACAGATACGCAGTATTTT.

The rearrangement uses TRBV6-5 and TRBJ2-3, with TRBD1 matching 9 bases. From germline, CDR1 is MNHEY and CDR2 SVGAGI. This CDR3 region has 15 residues. The ends lost 7 bases at V and 4 bases at J; junction bases unmatched: 9. CDR3 DNA sequence: TGTGCCAGCACCAACCGGGACAGGGTCCCAGATACGCAGTATTTT. It is translated as CASTNRDRVPDTQYF.

The chain links TRBV19 to TRBJ1-2, with 7 bases fitting TRBD1. The germline gives CDR1 LNHDA, CDR2 SQIVND (reference sequence). V trimming: 5 bases; J trimming: 0 bases; junction bases outside the gene matches: 12. There are 17 residues in the CDR3. CDR3 DNA sequence: TGTGCCAGTAGTGCCGACAGGGCGTCGGTAGCTAACTATGGCTACACCTTC. Translated: CASSADRASVANYGYTF.

The chain employs TRBV6-1 and TRBJ1-4; 8 positions agree with TRBD1. Per germline, CDR1 MNHNS and CDR2 SASEGT. The CDR3 covers 14 residues. V lost 6 bases, J lost 5 bases, and 5 bases stayed unmatched. In DNA, the CDR3 is TGTGCCAGCAGCGCGACAGGGGAAAATGAAAAACTGTTTTTT. It specifies CASSATGENEKLFF.

V and J are TRBV14 and TRBJ1-6, with D hard to call. CDR3 length: 16 amino acids. The V and J ends lost 3 bases and 0 bases respectively, with 9 bases between them. Per germline, CDR1 SGHDN and CDR2 FVKESK. CDR3 sequence reads: CASSHSGSSYNSPLHF. In DNA form, the CDR3 reads TGTGCCAGCAGCCATTCCGGGAGCTCCTATAATTCACCCCTCCACTTT.

The V and J genes are TRBV19 and TRBJ1-5, with no clear D. Looked up from germline, CDR1 is LNHDA and CDR2 is SQIVND (reference sequence). The germline V and J ends were trimmed by 1 base and 8 bases, with 9 bases remaining between them. This CDR3 is 13 amino acids long. CDR3: CASSIAEAEPQHF. The CDR3 DNA is TGTGCCAGTAGTATAGCCGAGGCTGAGCCCCAGCATTTT.

The table lists this clone with a count of one. The chain carries TRBV19 and TRBJ1-4, with D perhaps matching TRBD1 (6 bases). Germline-derived CDR1 and CDR2 are LNHDA and SQIVND (reference sequence). This CDR3 is built from 15 residues. V lost 4 bases, J lost 6 bases, and 15 bases lay in between. Here the CDR3 DNA reads TGTGCCAGTAGTACGGGACATCTGAGGCATGAAAAACTGTTTTTT. Residues: CASSTGHLRHEKLFF.

The J gene is TRBJ2-7, the V gene TRBV30, with D uncertain. Germline V gives CDR1 GTSNPN, CDR2 SVGIG (reference sequence). V was pared by 2 bases and J by 3 bases, with 14 bases between. There are 14 residues in the CDR3. The CDR3 region has the DNA TGTGCCTGGAGTTGGTACCTCGCAGGCTACGAGCAGTACTTC. Its translation is CAWSWYLAGYEQYF.

V and J are TRBV7-2 and TRBJ2-7; a possible D gene is TRBD1 (5 bases). The germline V gene has CDR1 SGHTA and CDR2 FQGNSA. The CDR3 loop spans 16 amino acids. V was shortened by 0 bases and J by 5 bases, with 17 bases between the two germline ends. In DNA, the CDR3 is TGTGCCAGCAGCTTAGCGGTACAGGCAGGGTTCCACGAGCAGTACTTC. Translating gives CASSLAVQAGFHEQYF.

V is TRBV19 and J is TRBJ2-1; 7 bases map to TRBD1. The CDR3 loop spans 13 amino acids. Germline V gives CDR1 LNHDA, CDR2 SQIVND (reference sequence). V lost 7 bases, J lost 4 bases, and 4 bases stayed unmatched. The CDR3 DNA follows: TGTGCCAGTACCGGGACAGAATACAATGAGCAGTTCTTC. It codes for CASTGTEYNEQFF.

This chain joins TRBV15 and TRBJ2-5; 7 nucleotides line up with TRBD2. The CDR3 loop spans 15 amino acids. Per the germline V gene, CDR1 is LNHNV and CDR2 is YYDKDF (reference sequence). Losses at the gene ends were 0 bases for V and 4 bases for J; bases not matched to a gene: 5. The CDR3 sequence is CATSRDWGGVETQYF. DNA for the CDR3: TGTGCCACCAGCAGAGATTGGGGGGGAGTAGAGACCCAGTACTTC.

The chain recombines TRBV27 with TRBJ1-5, with D possibly TRBD1 on 5 matching bases. CDR3 size: 13 residues. Deletions cut 3 bases from V and 7 bases from J, with 10 bases between. The germline CDR1 and CDR2 sequences are MNHEY and SMNVEV (reference sequence). The DNA for the CDR3 is TGTGCCAGCAGTTTCAGGCCAGGGCAGCCCCAGCATTTT. Its protein is CASSFRPGQPQHF.

The chain combines TRBV6-5 with TRBJ2-5; 7 bases match TRBD2. J gave up 6 bases and V 5 bases, and 9 bases lay outside the gene matches. The CDR3 totals 14 residues. Germline V gene sequence: CDR1 MNHEY, CDR2 SVGAGI. In DNA, the CDR3 is TGTGCCAGCAGTGAAGGACTAGTAATAAAGACCCAGTACTTC. This translates into CASSEGLVIKTQYF.

This chain joins TRBV10-3 and TRBJ2-3, with 11 bases that match TRBD2. V lost 6 bases, J lost 7 bases, and 6 bases stayed unmatched. The germline gives CDR1 ENHRY, CDR2 SYGVKD. This CDR3 is 14 amino acids long. This CDR3 is CAIRGTSGINTQYF. CDR3 nucleotides: TGTGCCATCAGGGGGACTAGCGGCATTAATACGCAGTATTTT.

This chain links TRBV27 with TRBJ2-7; tentative D call: TRBD1 (6 bases). The CDR3 length is 17 residues. Trimming left V 5 bases short and J 6 bases short, with 26 bases between. Germline CDR1 MNHEY, CDR2 SMNVEV (reference sequence). This CDR3 reads CASSPPTDSWGCREQYF. The CDR3 nucleotides read TGTGCCAGCAGTCCGCCCACGGACAGTTGGGGTTGTCGCGAGCAGTACTTC.